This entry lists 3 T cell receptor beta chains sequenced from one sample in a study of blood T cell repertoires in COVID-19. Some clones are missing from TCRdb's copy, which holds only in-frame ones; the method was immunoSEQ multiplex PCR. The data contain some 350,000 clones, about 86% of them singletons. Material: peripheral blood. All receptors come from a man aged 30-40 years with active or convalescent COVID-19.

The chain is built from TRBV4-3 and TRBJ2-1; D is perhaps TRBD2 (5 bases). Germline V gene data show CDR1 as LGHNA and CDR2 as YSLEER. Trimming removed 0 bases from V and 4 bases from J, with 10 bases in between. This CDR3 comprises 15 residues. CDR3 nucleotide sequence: TGCGCCAGCAGCCAAGAAGGCGGGCGATACAATGAGCAGTTCTTC. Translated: CASSQEGGRYNEQFF.

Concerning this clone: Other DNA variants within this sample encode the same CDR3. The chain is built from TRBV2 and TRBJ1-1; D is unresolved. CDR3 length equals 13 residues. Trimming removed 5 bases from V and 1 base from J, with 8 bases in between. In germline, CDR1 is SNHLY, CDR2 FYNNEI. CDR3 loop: CASSLQPNTEAFF. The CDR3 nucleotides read TGTGCCAGCAGTCTACAGCCGAACACTGAAGCTTTCTTT. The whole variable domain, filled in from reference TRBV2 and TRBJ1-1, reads EPEVTQTPSHQVTQMGQEVILRCVPISNHLYFYWYRQILGQKVEFLVSFYNNEISEKSEIFDDQFSVERPDGSNFTLKIRSTKLEDSAMYFCASSLQPNTEAFFGQGTRLTVV.

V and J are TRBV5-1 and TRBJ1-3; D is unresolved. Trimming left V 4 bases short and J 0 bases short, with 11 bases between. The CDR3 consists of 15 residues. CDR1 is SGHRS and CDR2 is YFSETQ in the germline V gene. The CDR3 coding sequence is TGCGCCAGCAGCCCTTCAGGTGACTCTGGAAACACCATATATTTT. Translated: CASSPSGDSGNTIYF. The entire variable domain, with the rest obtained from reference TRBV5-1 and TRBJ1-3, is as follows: KAGVTQTPRYLIKTRGQQVTLSCSPISGHRSVSWYQQTPGQGLQFLFEYFSETQRNKGNFPGRFSGRQFSNSRSEMNVSTLELGDSALYLCASSPSGDSGNTIYFGEGSWLTVV.